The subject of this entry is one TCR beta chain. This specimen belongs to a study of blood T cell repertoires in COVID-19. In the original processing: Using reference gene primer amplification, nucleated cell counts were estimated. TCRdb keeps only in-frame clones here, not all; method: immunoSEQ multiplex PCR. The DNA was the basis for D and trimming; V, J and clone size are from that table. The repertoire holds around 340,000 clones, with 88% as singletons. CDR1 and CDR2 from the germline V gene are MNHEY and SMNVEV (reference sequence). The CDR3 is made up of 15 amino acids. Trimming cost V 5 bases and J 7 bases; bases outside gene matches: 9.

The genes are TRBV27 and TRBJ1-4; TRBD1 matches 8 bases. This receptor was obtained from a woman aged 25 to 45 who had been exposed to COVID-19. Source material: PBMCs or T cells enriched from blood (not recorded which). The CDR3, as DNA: TGTGCCAGCAGTCCCAAACAGGGGGGTGGTGAAAAACTGTTTTTT. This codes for CASSPKQGGGEKLFF.